The clone carrying this T cell receptor beta chain has more than one count but fewer than ten. The CDR3 is 16 amino acids. The germline CDR1 and CDR2 sequences are DFQATT and SNEGSKA (reference sequence). The V and J ends lost 5 bases and 3 bases, in that order; junction bases with no gene match: 6. The data were taken from a study of identical twins. TCRdb recomputed calls from the 5' RACE reads with MiXCR, one row per CDR3 protein. The data show more than 200,000 distinct CDR3 sequences, around a tenth seen once. Sequencing used memory (CD45RO+) T cells sorted from blood. This sequence originates from a woman between 18 and 29 years old in good health. The rearrangement uses TRBV20-1 and TRBJ2-5, with 16 nucleotides matching TRBD2. CDR3 in DNA: TGCAGTGCTGCGGGACTAGCGGGGGGGCCCGAAGAGACCCAGTACTTC. Protein: CSAAGLAGGPEETQYF.